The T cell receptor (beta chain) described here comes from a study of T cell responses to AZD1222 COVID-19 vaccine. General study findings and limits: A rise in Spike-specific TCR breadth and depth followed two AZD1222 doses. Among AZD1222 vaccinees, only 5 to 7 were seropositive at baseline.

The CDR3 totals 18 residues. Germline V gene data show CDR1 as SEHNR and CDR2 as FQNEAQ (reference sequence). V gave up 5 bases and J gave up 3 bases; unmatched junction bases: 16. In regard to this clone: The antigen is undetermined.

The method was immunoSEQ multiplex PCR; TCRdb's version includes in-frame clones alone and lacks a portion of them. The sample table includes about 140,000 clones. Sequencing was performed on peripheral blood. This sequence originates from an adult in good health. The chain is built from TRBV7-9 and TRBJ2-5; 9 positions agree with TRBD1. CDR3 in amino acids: CASSLQYQQGAGKETQYF. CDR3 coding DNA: TGTGCCAGCAGCCTCCAGTACCAACAGGGGGCAGGTAAAGAGACCCAGTACTTC.